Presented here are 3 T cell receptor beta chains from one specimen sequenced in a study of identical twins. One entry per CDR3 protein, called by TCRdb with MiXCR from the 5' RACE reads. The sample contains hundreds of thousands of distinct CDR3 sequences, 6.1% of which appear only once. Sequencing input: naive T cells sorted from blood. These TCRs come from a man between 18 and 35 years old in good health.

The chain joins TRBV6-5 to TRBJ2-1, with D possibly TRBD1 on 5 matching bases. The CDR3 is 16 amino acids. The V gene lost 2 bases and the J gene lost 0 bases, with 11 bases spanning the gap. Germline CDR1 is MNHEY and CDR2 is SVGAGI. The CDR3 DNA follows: TGTGCCAGCAGTTACCTCAACACAGGCTCCTACAATGAGCAGTTCTTC. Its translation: CASSYLNTGSYNEQFF.

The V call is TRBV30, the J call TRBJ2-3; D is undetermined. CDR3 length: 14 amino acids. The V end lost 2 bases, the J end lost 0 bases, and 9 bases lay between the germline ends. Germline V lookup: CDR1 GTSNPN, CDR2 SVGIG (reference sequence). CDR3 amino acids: CAWSMLSSTDTQYF. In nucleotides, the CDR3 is TGTGCCTGGAGTATGCTATCTAGCACAGATACGCAGTATTTT. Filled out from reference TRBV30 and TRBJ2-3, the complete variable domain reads SQTIHQWPATLVQPVGSPLSLECTVEGTSNPNLYWYRQAAGRGLQLLFYSVGIGQISSEVPQNLSASRPQDRQFILSSKKLLLSDSGFYLCAWSMLSSTDTQYFGPGTRLTVL.

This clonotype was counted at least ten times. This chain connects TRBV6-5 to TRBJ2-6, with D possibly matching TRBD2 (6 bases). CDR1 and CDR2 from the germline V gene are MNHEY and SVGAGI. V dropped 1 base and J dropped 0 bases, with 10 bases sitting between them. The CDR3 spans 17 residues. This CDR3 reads CASSYLEGLSGANVLTF. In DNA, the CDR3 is TGTGCCAGCAGTTACTTGGAGGGACTCTCTGGGGCCAACGTCCTGACTTTC.